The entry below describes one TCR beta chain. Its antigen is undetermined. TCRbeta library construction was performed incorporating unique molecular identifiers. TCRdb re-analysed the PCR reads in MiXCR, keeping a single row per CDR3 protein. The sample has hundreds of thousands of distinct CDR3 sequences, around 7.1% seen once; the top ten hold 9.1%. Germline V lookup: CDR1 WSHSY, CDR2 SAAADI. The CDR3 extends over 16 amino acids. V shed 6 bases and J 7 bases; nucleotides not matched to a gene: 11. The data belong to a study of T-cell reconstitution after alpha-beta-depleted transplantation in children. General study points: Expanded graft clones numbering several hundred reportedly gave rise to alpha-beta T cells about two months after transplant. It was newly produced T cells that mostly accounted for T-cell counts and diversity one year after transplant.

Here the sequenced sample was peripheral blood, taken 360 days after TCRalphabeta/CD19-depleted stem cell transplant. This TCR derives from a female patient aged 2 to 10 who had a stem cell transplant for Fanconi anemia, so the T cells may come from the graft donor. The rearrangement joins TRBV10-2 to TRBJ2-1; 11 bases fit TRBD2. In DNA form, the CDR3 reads TGCGCCAGCAGCGAGATTGGACTAGCGGGCGGTAATGAGCAGTTCTTC. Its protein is CASSEIGLAGGNEQFF.